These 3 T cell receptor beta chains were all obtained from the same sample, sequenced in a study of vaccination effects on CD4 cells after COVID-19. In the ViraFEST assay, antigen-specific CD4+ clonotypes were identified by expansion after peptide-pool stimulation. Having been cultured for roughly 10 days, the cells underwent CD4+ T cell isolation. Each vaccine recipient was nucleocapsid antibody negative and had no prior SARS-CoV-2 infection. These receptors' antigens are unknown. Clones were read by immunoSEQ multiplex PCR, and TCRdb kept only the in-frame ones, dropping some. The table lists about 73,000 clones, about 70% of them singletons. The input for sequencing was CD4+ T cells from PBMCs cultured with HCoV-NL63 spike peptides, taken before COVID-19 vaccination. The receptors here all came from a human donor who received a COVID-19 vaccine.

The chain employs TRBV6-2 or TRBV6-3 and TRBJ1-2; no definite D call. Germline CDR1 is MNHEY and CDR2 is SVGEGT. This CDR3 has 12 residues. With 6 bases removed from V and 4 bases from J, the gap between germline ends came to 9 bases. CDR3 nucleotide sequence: TGTGCCAGCAGCCTCAGGAGCTATGGCTACACCTTC. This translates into CASSLRSYGYTF.

As DNA, the CDR3 is TGTGCCACGAAGGGTACAGGGCCCCTGCAGCCCCAGCATTTT. Its translation is CATKGTGPLQPQHF. V gene TRBV2 combines with J gene TRBJ1-5, with a weak D call TRBD1 (6 bases). CDR1 is SNHLY and CDR2 is FYNNEI in the germline V gene. Trimming removed 10 bases at V and 7 bases at J, with 20 bases between. The CDR3 extends over 14 amino acids.

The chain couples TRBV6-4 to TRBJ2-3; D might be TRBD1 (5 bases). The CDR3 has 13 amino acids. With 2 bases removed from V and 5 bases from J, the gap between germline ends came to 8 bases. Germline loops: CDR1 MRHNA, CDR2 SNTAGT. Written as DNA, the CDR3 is TGTGCCAGCAGTGACAGGGGCGGAGATACGCAGTATTTT. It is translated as CASSDRGGDTQYF.